This T cell receptor beta chain emerged from a study of T cells after yellow fever vaccination. Whole-study findings and limits: Reappearance after the booster was seen for most primary-vaccination clones, at more than 95% CD4 and 75% to 90% CD8. Contaminating bulk clonotypes could be abundant in FACS-sorted repertoires.

CDR1 is MGHRA, CDR2 YSYEKL, per germline. V was shortened by 2 bases and J by 0 bases, with 8 bases between the two germline ends. CDR3 length: 14 amino acids. A word on this clonotype: Antigen unknown.

TCR cDNA, made by 5'RACE template switching, carried an added universal primer site and UMIs. TCRdb passed the 5' RACE reads through MiXCR, listing each CDR3 protein once. The profile covers a few hundred thousand distinct CDR3 sequences, with 3% to 4.5% appearing a single time and 24% taken by the ten largest. The receptor was derived from a young man who received the YFV17D yellow fever vaccine. The V call is TRBV4-1, the J call TRBJ2-7; tentative D call: TRBD1 (6 bases). The sample here was PBMCs, taken 5 days after the yellow fever booster vaccination. The CDR3, as DNA: TGCGCCAGCAGCCAAAGACAGGACTCCTACGAGCAGTACTTC. As protein: CASSQRQDSYEQYF.